The clone carrying this TCR beta chain was counted between two and nine times. The antigen remains undetermined. The CDR3 sequence is 12 residues long. The V end lost 0 bases, the J end lost 8 bases, and 7 bases lay between the germline ends. Looked up from germline, CDR1 is MNHEY and CDR2 is SVGAGI. This sample is part of a study of cytomegalovirus exposure and HLA in healthy donors. Study results and limitations: An analysis was carried out later, and it reportedly showed fewer N-insertions in an Asian-associated ancestry cluster than the roughly 700-donor mean. Roughly uniform depth of sequencing across donors was assumed in presence/absence analyses.

Primers: 60 Vbeta forward and 13 Jbeta reverse. Method: immunoSEQ multiplex PCR; TCRdb's copy keeps in-frame clones and lacks some. The data show about 240,000 clones, roughly 82% seen once. This chain connects TRBV6-5 to TRBJ1-2; no firm D call. Sequencing was done on a sample of PBMCs. This sequence originates from a woman in her thirties or forties in good health and CMV-seropositive. The CDR3 protein is CASSYSNQGYTF. The DNA of the CDR3 is TGTGCCAGCAGTTACTCGAACCAGGGCTACACCTTC.